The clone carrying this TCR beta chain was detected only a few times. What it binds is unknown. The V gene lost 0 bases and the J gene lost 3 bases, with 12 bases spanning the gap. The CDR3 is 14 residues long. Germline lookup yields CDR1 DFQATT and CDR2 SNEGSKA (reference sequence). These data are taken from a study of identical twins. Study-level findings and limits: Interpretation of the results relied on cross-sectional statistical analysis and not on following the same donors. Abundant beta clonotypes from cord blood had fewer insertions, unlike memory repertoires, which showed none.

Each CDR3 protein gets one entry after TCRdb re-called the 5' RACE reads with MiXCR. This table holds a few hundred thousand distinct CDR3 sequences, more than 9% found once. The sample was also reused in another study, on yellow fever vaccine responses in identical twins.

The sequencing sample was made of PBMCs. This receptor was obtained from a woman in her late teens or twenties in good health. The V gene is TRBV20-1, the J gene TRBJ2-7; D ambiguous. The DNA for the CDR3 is TGCAGTGCTAGAGATAGGGCCATGATCTACGAGCAGTACTTC. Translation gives CSARDRAMIYEQYF.